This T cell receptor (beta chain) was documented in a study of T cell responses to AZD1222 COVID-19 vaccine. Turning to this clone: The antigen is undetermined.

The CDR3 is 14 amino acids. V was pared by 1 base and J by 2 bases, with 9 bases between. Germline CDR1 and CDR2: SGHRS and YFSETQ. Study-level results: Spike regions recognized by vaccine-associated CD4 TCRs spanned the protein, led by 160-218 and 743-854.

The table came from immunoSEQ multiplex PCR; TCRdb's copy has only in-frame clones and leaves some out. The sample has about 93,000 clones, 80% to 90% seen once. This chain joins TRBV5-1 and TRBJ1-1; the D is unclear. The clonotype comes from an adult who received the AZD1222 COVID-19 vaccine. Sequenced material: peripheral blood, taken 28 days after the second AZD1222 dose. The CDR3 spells CASSLRLKNTEAFF. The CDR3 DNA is TGCGCCAGCAGCTTGCGTCTAAAAAACACTGAAGCTTTCTTT.